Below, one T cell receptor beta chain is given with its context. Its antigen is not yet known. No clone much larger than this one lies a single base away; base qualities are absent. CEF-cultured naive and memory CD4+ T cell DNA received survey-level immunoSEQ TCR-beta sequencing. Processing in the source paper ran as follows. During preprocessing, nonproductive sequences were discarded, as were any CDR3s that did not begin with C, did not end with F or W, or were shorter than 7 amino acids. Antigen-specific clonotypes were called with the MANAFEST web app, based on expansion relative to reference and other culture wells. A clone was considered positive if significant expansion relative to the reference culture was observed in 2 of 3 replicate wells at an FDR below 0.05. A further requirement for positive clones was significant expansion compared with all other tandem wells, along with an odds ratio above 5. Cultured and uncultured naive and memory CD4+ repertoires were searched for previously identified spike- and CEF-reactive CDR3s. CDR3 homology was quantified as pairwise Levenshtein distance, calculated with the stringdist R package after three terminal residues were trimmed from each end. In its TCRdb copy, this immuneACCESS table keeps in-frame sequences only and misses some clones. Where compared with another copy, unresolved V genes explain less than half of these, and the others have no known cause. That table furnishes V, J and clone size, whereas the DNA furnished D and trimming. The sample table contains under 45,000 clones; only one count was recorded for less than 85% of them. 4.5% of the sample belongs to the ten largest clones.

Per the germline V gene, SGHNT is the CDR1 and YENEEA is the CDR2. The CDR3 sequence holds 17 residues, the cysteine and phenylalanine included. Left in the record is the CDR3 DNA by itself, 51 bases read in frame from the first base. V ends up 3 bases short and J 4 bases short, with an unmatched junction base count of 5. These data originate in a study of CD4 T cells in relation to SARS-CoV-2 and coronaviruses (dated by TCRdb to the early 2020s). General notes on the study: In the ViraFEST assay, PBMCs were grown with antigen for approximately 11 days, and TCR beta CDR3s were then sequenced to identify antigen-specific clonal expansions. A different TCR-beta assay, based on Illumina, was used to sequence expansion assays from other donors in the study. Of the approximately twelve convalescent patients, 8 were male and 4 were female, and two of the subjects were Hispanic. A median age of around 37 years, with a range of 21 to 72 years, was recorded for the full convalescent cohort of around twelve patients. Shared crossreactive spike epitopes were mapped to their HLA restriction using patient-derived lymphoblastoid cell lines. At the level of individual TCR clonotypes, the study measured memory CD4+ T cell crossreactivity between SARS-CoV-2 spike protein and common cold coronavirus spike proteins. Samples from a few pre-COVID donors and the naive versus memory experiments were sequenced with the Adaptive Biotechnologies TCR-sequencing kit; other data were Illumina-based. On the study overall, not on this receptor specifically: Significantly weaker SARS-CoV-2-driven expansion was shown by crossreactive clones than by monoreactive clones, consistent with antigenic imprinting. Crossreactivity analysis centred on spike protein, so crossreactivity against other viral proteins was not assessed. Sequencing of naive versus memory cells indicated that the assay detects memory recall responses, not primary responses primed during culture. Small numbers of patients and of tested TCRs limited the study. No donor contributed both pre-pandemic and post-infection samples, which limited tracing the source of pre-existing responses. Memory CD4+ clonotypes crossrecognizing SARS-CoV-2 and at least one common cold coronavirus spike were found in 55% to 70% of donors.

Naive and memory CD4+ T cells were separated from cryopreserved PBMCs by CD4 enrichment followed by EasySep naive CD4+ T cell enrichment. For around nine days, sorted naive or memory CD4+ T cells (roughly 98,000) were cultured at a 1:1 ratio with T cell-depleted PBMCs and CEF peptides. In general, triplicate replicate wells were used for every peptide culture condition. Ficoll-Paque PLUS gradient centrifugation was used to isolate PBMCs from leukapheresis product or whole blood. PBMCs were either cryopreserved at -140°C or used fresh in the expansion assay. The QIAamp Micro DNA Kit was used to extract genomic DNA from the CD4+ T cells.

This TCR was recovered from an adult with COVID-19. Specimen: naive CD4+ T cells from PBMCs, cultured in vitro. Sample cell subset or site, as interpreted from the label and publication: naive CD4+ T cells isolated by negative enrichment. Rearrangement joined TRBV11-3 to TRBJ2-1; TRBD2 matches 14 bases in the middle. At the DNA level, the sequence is TGTGCCAGCAGCTTGACTAGCGGGAGGGCCCTATACAATGAGCAGTTCTTC. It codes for CASSLTSGRALYNEQFF.